This T cell receptor (beta chain) was found in a study of T cells in Graves' hyperthyroidism and ophthalmopathy. TCR beta CDR3 sequences were amplified from RNA transcripts. A set of HTBI primers served as the primers for a first-round RT-PCR of the TCR CDR3. TCRdb re-called the multiplex PCR reads through MiXCR, storing one row per CDR3 protein. The profile shows some 500,000 distinct CDR3 sequences, 14% of them singletons. In making diagnoses, clinical symptoms, serum thyroxine and TRAb, thyroid ultrasound and orbital computed tomography were all used. This TCR was recovered from a woman younger than 35 with Graves' hyperthyroidism. What was sequenced was blood.

The CDR3 bases are TGTGCCAGCAGACCCGGTAGTAGCGGGACGAATGAGCAGTTCTTC. Amino acid sequence: CASRPGSSGTNEQFF. The rearrangement joins TRBV27 to TRBJ2-1, with TRBD2 matching over 8 bases. From germline, CDR1 is MNHEY and CDR2 SMNVEV (reference sequence). The CDR3 runs 15 residues. The trim removed 6 bases at V and 7 bases at J, leaving 11 bases unmatched.